This T cell receptor (beta chain) was sequenced for a study of identical twins. With template switching, a universal primer site was added, and the cDNA carried unique molecular identifiers. TCRdb independently ran MiXCR on the 5' RACE reads; one entry per CDR3 protein. This table has approximately 500,000 distinct CDR3 sequences, 20% to 30% appearing once. The length of the CDR3 is 14 residues. Trimming cost V 6 bases and J 8 bases; bases outside gene matches: 10. Germline V CDR1 and CDR2: MNHNS, SASEGT. These data also formed part of another study, on T cells expressing NK-cell markers. That publication notes: The authors derived TCR beta repertoires from sorted CD3+CD56+NKG2C+, CD3+CD56+NKG2C- and CD3+CD56-NKG2C+ T cells. As a fraction of CD8+ T cells, dominant NKG2C+ clonotypes reached about 1.0-7.5% in a handful of donors.

This clonotype was sampled from a woman aged 18 to 35 in good health. Sequences were obtained from CD4+ T cells sorted from blood. The chain is built from TRBV6-1 and TRBJ2-7, with 10 positions matching TRBD2. The CDR3 sequence is CASRTLAGDGKQYF. For the CDR3, the DNA is TGTGCCAGCAGAACGCTAGCGGGAGATGGTAAGCAGTACTTC.